This TCR beta chain came from a study of cytomegalovirus exposure and HLA in healthy donors (TCRdb year 2017). As for the study more broadly: In an earlier analysis of 450 to 750 of the donors, 250 to 350 Gb of sequence data and 100 million or so unique TCR beta sequences from roughly 180 million T cells were reported. Rather than using new phenotypic data, the later analysis identified candidate immune exposures from TCR beta sequences and from how often those sequences occurred across donors. To decide whether each TCR beta V gene segment behaved as functional or pseudogenic, an earlier analysis of some 600 of the donors relied on high-throughput TCR beta sequencing. In addition to the first cohort of approximately 670 subjects, a separate validation cohort of approximately 120 different subjects was used. The study combined high-throughput TCR immunosequencing, statistical association of individual TCRs with disease status, and machine learning to predict cytomegalovirus infection status. Every repertoire in the discovery cohort had been generated on one and the same sequencing platform. Typing coverage differed by locus: A, B, C, DRB1 and DQB1 were typed in roughly 629-630 donors, DQA1 in roughly 510, DPA1 in around 600, and DPB1 in just under 490. Using immunosequencing, the study profiled T cell repertoires from around 680 subjects and related those repertoires to cytomegalovirus serostatus. Genome-wide SNP genotypes for about 65% of the roughly 670 donors were used in a later genetic analysis, which treated that subset as a discovery cohort. HLA typing covered class I and class II loci at four-digit resolution. Alongside the repertoire data, information on donor age, sex, ethnicity and CMV serostatus was compiled. The aim of the study was to test whether cataloging public T cell receptors could identify signatures of past pathogen exposure. Across some 400 genotyped donors of the cohort, an average of about 240,000 unique TCR beta nucleotide sequences per donor were sequenced, and roughly 18% of those sequences were non-productive. An early release covering roughly 580 HLA-typed donors comprised around 300 gigabases of sequencing data and 65 million to 100 million unique TCR sequences. Of the 398 genotyped donors, around 81% fell in the genetic ancestry cluster associated with self-reported Caucasian donors. In a later analysis, previously published TCR beta repertoires from 500 to 750 donors were re-analyzed and high-resolution HLA genotyping was added so that TCR occurrence patterns could be studied. Several DR-DQ haplotypes were treated as single units for association and clustering because of strong linkage in the cohort.

As to this clone: It has no known antigen specificity. Per-base qualities were not stored, and no clone one base away is much larger.

Libraries were built with the immunoSEQ multiplex PCR assay. For the multiplex PCR, a mixture combining 60 forward primers for TCR Vbeta segments and 13 reverse primers for TCR Jbeta segments was used. Amplification of the CDR3 region of rearranged TCR beta genes was performed with a multiplex PCR assay on genomic DNA. On the Illumina HiSeq System, the amplified TCR beta libraries were sequenced as 87-base-pair reads. For the original study's pipeline: A later analysis counted about 80 million unique TCR beta chains across the approximately 700 repertoires, and around 9.9 million of these chains were shared by at least two donors. Raw reads were error-corrected and collapsed into unique sequences with a nearest-neighbor algorithm that merged closely related sequences to remove PCR and sequencing errors. Alignment of CDR3 sequences to IMGT reference sequences was used to assign V, D and J gene segments. For a sequence to be retained, a match of at least six nucleotides was required to both a V gene segment and a J gene segment. A rearrangement counted as productive if the CDR3 had no stop codons and remained in frame with V and J, and every other rearrangement counted as non-productive. CDR3 was defined by IMGT convention, running from the second conserved V-encoded cysteine to the conserved J-encoded phenylalanine. Sequences without an unambiguous match to a single V gene segment were excluded from the earlier analysis of about 600 of the donors. In an earlier analysis of approximately 590 of the donors, a V segment was called functional when productive rearrangements were above 56.7%, and segregating when the standard deviation between donors exceeded 5%. A statistical classification framework was developed to diagnose cytomegalovirus status using the catalog of TCR beta chain sequences. In a later analysis, V and J genes were assigned by comparing TCR nucleotide sequences against IMGT/GENE-DB human TR gene sequences. A later analysis assigned CDR3 sequences and most-parsimonious VDJ recombination scenarios with the TCRdist pipeline. In a later analysis, every TCR beta chain was defined by the combination of its CDR3 amino acid sequence and its V-gene family, and reads without a unique V-gene family were dropped. To address suspected cross-contamination and a sequencing artifact, a later analysis removed approximately 600 highly shared, low-generation-probability nucleotide sequences. In a later analysis, a clonal expansion index was calculated for each public chain from normalized within-repertoire ranks of inferred template counts. A later analysis computed generation probabilities with a VDJ recombination model fitted to out-of-frame rearrangements, and checked the results against IGoR. In a later analysis, hypergeometric tests were used to score TCR-TCR, TCR-HLA and TCR-CMV co-occurrence, with a repertoire-size bias correction applied to TCR pairs. In a later analysis, false discovery rates were estimated by permuting HLA or CMV assignments 20 times. In a later analysis, co-occurring TCRs were grouped with DBSCAN, and TCRdist sequence similarity was added when clustering was performed within HLA-allele-positive subsets. For co-occurrence clustering, repertoires with fewer than 30,000 or more than 120,000 public chains were excluded, along with four or five repertoires with anomalous nucleotide sharing. Drawn from immuneACCESS, this table holds only the in-frame rearrangements with V and J called that TCRdb kept. Clones are partly lost; checked studies trace under half to an unresolved V gene and leave the rest unexplained. The DNA gave D and trimming, while V, J and clone size come from that table. The sample includes 100,000 to 150,000 clones, with 65% to 85% observed a single time. The ten largest account for under 4.5% of the sample.

Relative to germline, V is missing 0 bases and J is missing 8 bases, with 0 bases of the junction outside any gene match. Measured from the cysteine to the phenylalanine, the CDR3 is 13 residues long. Only the CDR3 DNA stays, 39 bases, in frame from base 1. CDR1 and CDR2, looked up from the germline V gene, are SGHAT and FQNNGV. The cohort consisted of 650 to 700 healthy bone marrow donors. Cohort members were all nominally healthy when sampled, although unrecorded immune exposures were likely present. The donor tested CMV seropositive, placing the donor among the roughly 270 seropositive members of the cohort. A peripheral blood sample was provided by each donor, and peripheral blood mononuclear cells were used for TCR beta sequencing. The Qiagen DNeasy Blood Extraction Kit was used to extract genomic DNA from the blood cell samples. The paper as a whole reports these results and caveats: According to a later analysis, TCR association rates differed among HLA loci, with DRB1 alleles showing the most associated TCRs and HLA-C alleles showing the fewest. The 87-base-pair reads could not distinguish some IMGT-functional V segments, including TRBV6-2 and TRBV6-3, so those segments were excluded. While some public TCRs were present in many individuals, most TCR sequences turned up only very rarely across donors. The study listed 150 to 200 TCR beta chains as associated with cytomegalovirus. Cytomegalovirus status was reported to be diagnosed by the classifier with high specificity and sensitivity in both the original and validation cohorts. Three of the identified cytomegalovirus-associated TCR beta chains were confirmed in vitro to be specific for cytomegalovirus antigens. A later genetic analysis reported fewer N-insertions in productive TCRs among donors in an Asian-associated ancestry cluster than the roughly 700-donor mean. In a later analysis, some 17,000 TCR beta sequences were associated with specific HLA alleles at a false discovery rate of 0.05. In this cohort, only TCR beta chains were sequenced, and detectable features were limited by the absence of alpha or paired-chain data. In a later analysis, HLA-associated TCR beta chains were found to be more clonally expanded and to have lower generation probabilities than equally common non-associated chains. Broadly in line with IMGT annotations, most TCR beta V segments showed up in productive rearrangements about 90% or about 30% of the time in an earlier analysis of 450 to 750 of the donors. Several of the top co-occurrence clusters appeared to be linked to parvovirus B19, influenza, CMV and Epstein-Barr virus, according to a later analysis. Because counts were too low, some 17 rarely observed V segments, including chromosome 9 orphons, were excluded from the earlier analysis of around 640 of the donors. Roughly uniform sequencing depth across donors was assumed in presence/absence analyses, although this assumption may not hold. Because HLA typing was missing for some donors at each locus, association tests included only the typed subset. The authors suggested that the approach could potentially be generalized to other disease states and immunological phenotypes. Immune exposure information for the cohort was limited to CMV serostatus. When HLA alleles, especially DR and DQ, strongly co-occurred, TCR associations were difficult to assign to individual alleles. Correlated functional status among segregating V segments might reflect linkage disequilibrium, but an unknown experimental factor could not be ruled out. A later analysis found that most CMV-associated TCR beta chains appeared HLA-restricted, with HLA associations seemingly driven largely by CMV exposure. A further reported finding was that TCR beta sequences accurately predicted the HLA-A and HLA-B alleles for most subjects in the first cohort. A group of highly shared sequence variants was considered likely to be a technical artifact of the sequencing pipeline. A later genetic analysis associated a missense DCLRE1C variant with V-gene and J-gene trimming of TCR beta chains, and an independent cohort replicated the association.

The receptor comes from a man younger than 35 in good health and CMV-seropositive. The chain joins TRBV11-2 to TRBJ2-1, with TRBD1 matching 8 junction bases. The sequenced material came from PBMCs. The CDR3 is CASSLETGDEQFF. The nucleotides read TGTGCCAGCAGCTTAGAGACAGGGGATGAGCAGTTCTTC.